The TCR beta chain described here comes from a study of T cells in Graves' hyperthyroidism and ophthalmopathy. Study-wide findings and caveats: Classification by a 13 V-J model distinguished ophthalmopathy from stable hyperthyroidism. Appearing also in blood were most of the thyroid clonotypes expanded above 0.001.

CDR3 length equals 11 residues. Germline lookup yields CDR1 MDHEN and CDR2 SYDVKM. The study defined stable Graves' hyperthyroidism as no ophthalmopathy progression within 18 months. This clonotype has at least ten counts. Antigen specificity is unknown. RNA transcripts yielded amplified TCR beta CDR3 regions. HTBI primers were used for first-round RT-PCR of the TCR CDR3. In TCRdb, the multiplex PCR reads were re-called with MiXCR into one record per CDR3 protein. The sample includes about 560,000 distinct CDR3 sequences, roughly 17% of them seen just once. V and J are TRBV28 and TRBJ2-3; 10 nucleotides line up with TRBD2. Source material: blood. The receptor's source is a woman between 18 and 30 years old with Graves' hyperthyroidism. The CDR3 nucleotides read TGTGCGAGCGGGAGGGCAGATACGCAGTATTTT. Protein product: CASGRADTQYF. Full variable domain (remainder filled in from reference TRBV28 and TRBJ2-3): DVKVTQSSRYLVKRTGEKVFLECVQDMDHENMFWYRQDPGLGLRLIYFSYDVKMKEKGDIPEGYSVSREKKERFSLILESASTNQTSMYLCASGRADTQYFGPGTRLTVL.